A selection of T cell receptor beta chains follows, all from one sample in a study of blood T cells in healthy people across ages. TCRdb re-called the 5' RACE reads through MiXCR, storing one row per CDR3 protein. This table has around 970,000 distinct CDR3 sequences, about 51% appearing once. Sequencing was carried out using blood. The receptor set was obtained from a woman between 55 and 75 years old in good health. The CDR3 runs from the conserved cysteine through the conserved F or W. Fields, in order: J gene, V gene, D gene, CDR3 protein. A D gene is named only where the DNA matches it firmly.

j_call: NA
v_call: TRBV18
d_call: NA
cdr3_aa: CASSPPGRNSYEQYF

j_call: TRBJ2-6
v_call: TRBV27
d_call: NA
cdr3_aa: CASSANSGANVLTF

j_call: TRBJ2-1
v_call: TRBV20-1
d_call: NA
cdr3_aa: CSARVRGSYNEQFF

j_call: TRBJ2-2
v_call: TRBV20-1
d_call: TRBD2
cdr3_aa: CSATLSGRLRVGELFF

j_call: TRBJ2-5
v_call: TRBV12-3/TRBV12-4
d_call: TRBD2
cdr3_aa: CASSYSREWGETQYF

j_call: TRBJ1-1
v_call: TRBV28
d_call: NA
cdr3_aa: CASSLSRGRYYTEAFF

j_call: TRBJ2-6
v_call: TRBV28
d_call: TRBD1
cdr3_aa: CASSLWTGSGANVLTF

j_call: NA
v_call: TRBV7-2
d_call: NA
cdr3_aa: CASKRRGSGDDEQYF

j_call: TRBJ1-4
v_call: TRBV28
d_call: NA
cdr3_aa: CATEVTNEKLFF

j_call: TRBJ2-4
v_call: TRBV3-1
d_call: NA
cdr3_aa: CASSQGHTAGNIQYF

j_call: TRBJ2-1
v_call: TRBV2
d_call: TRBD2
cdr3_aa: CATTSGRHNEQFF

j_call: TRBJ2-5
v_call: TRBV15
d_call: TRBD1
cdr3_aa: CATKGTVTQETQYF

j_call: TRBJ1-5
v_call: TRBV20-1
d_call: NA
cdr3_aa: CSARVIGWEQPQHF

j_call: TRBJ2-1
v_call: TRBV20-1
d_call: TRBD2
cdr3_aa: CSAGGEAGGKSSYNEQFF

j_call: TRBJ2-3
v_call: TRBV25-1
d_call: NA
cdr3_aa: CASSEPETRTDTQYF

j_call: TRBJ2-7
v_call: TRBV5-1
d_call: NA
cdr3_aa: CASSLLKPGPHEQYF

j_call: TRBJ1-2
v_call: TRBV6-5
d_call: NA
cdr3_aa: CASSYLTGGEPYGYTF

j_call: TRBJ2-1
v_call: TRBV5-1
d_call: NA
cdr3_aa: CASNRLGDGYNEQFF

j_call: TRBJ2-2
v_call: TRBV12-3/TRBV12-4
d_call: NA
cdr3_aa: CASSFQGGELVTGELFF

j_call: TRBJ2-3
v_call: TRBV5-1
d_call: TRBD2
cdr3_aa: CASSLDLAGEADTQYF

j_call: TRBJ2-7
v_call: TRBV20-1
d_call: TRBD2
cdr3_aa: CSARDWLAGGLSTYEQYF

j_call: TRBJ2-3
v_call: TRBV2
d_call: NA
cdr3_aa: CASNGGIRDTQYF

j_call: TRBJ2-3
v_call: TRBV20-1
d_call: NA
cdr3_aa: CSAIRMRSSTDTQYF

j_call: TRBJ2-7
v_call: TRBV7-3
d_call: NA
cdr3_aa: CASSPSPGYEQYF

j_call: TRBJ1-5
v_call: TRBV7-8
d_call: NA
cdr3_aa: CASSLLMKGTRQPQHF

j_call: NA
v_call: TRBV4-2
d_call: NA
cdr3_aa: CASSQDLMGPYEQFF

j_call: TRBJ1-1
v_call: TRBV3-1
d_call: NA
cdr3_aa: CASSQDNRVPAFF

j_call: TRBJ2-6
v_call: TRBV6-2/TRBV6-3
d_call: NA
cdr3_aa: CASSTTGQNSGANVLTF

j_call: TRBJ2-1
v_call: TRBV4-3
d_call: TRBD2
cdr3_aa: CASSQDLAGGNEQFF

j_call: TRBJ2-7
v_call: TRBV29-1
d_call: TRBD1
cdr3_aa: CSVVRTGYEQYF

j_call: TRBJ2-3
v_call: TRBV7-2
d_call: TRBD1
cdr3_aa: CASSPRLTGGAGDTQYF

j_call: NA
v_call: TRBV20-1
d_call: NA
cdr3_aa: CSAVSADEQYF